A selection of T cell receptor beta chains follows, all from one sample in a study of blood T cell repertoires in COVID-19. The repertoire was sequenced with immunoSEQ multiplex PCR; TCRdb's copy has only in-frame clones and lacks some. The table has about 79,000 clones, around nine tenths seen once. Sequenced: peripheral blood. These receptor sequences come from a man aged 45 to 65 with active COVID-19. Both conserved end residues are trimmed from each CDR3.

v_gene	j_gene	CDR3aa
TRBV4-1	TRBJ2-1	ASSPGGYNEQF
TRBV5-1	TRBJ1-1	ASSLEDRADTEAF
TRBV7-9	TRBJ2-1	ASSPLTGLNEQF
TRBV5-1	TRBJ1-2	ASSPDSYNYGYT
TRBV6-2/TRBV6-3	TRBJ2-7	ASSYSVLGTLRYEQY
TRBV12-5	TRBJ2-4	ASGLEGAKNIQY
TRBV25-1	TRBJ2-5	ASSDPTGTSWRETQY
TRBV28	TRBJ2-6	ASSWGFSQNGANVLT
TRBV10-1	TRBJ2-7	ASSNALTGEQY
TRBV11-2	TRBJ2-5	ASSLEGAGDGRGETQY
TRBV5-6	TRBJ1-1	ASSLKTGGKGTEAF
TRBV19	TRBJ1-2	ASSEDRGITYGYT
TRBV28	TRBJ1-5	ASSFVGVKNQPQH
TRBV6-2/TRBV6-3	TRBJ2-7	ASSYSTQRSLYEQY
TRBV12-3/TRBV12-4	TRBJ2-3	ASSFADTQY
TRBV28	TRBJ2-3	ASSLEGAGGHTQY
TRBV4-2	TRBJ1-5	ASSQVPGGNQPQH
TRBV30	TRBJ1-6	AWTPGTQNSPLH
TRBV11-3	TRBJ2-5	ASSLGGTGDLQETQY
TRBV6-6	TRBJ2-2	ASSFLGQAGELF
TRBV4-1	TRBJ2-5	ASSQDPTGRETQY
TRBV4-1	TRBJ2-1	ASSQEPGLAGGIGQF
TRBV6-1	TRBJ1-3	ASSDWTGVFGNTIY
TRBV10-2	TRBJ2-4	ASSEGGLAKNIQY
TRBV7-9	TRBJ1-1	ASSLEGNTEAF
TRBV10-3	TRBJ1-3	AIRERGFSGNTIY
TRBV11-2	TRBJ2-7	ASSLTTGLAGVYEQY